This paragraph covers one T cell receptor beta chain sequence. Its antigen is not known. The donors were healthy bone marrow donors. This entry belongs to a study of cytomegalovirus exposure and HLA in healthy donors. Study in general: Earlier work reported 100 million or so unique TCR beta sequences from 180 million or so T cells. Some 85 million unique TCRs from HLA-typed donors were held in an early data release. Study findings and constraints: In an earlier analysis, productive rearrangement rates for most beta V segments clustered near 87% or 30%.

The PCR had 60 Vbeta and 13 Jbeta primers. Using immunoSEQ multiplex PCR, the repertoire was profiled, and TCRdb retains in-frame clones only, with some absent. Its table lists 150,000 or so clones. The sequenced sample consisted of PBMCs. The sequence came from a woman aged 55-69 years in good health and CMV-seronegative.

Here the CDR3 DNA reads TGTGCCAGCATTCTACAGGGGTACACTGAAGCTTTCTTT. This codes for CASILQGYTEAFF. The J gene is TRBJ1-1, the V gene TRBV2; 7 nucleotides match TRBD1. V trimming: 7 bases; J trimming: 3 bases; junction bases outside the gene matches: 5. Germline CDR1 reads SNHLY; CDR2 reads FYNNEI. The CDR3 runs to 13 residues.